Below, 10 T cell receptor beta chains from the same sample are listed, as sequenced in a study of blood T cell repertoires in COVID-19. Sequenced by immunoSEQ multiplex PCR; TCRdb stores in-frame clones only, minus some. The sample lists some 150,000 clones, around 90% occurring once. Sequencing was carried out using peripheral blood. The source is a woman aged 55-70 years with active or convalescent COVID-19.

The CDR3 sequence: CASSLPGLEAFF. CDR3 nucleotide sequence: TGTGCCAGCAGCTTACCCGGACTTGAAGCTTTCTTT. The V and J genes are TRBV7-9 and TRBJ1-1; D remains unclear. The CDR3 is 12 amino acids. The germline CDR1 and CDR2 sequences are SEHNR and FQNEAQ (reference sequence). Trimming stripped 2 bases from V and 7 bases from J, with 8 bases between.

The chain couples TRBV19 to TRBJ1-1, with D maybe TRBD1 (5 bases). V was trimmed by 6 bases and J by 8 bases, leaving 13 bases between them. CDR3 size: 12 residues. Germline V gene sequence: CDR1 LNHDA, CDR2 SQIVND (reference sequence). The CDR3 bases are TGTGCCAGTAGCGACAGTTATTACGAAGCTTTCTTT. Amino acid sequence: CASSDSYYEAFF.

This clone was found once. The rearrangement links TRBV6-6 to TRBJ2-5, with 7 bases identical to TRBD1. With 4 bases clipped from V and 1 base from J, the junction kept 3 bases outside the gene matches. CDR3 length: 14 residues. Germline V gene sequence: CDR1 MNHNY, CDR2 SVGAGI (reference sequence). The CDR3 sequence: CASSWTGPQETQYF. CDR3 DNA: TGTGCCAGCAGTTGGACAGGACCCCAAGAGACCCAGTACTTC.

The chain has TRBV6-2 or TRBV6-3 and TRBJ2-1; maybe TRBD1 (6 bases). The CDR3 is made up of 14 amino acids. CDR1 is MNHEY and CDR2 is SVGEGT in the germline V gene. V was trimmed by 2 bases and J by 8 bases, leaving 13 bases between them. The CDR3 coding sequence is TGTGCCAGCAGTTACGTACAGGGATTCGATGAGCAGTTCTTC. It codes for CASSYVQGFDEQFF.

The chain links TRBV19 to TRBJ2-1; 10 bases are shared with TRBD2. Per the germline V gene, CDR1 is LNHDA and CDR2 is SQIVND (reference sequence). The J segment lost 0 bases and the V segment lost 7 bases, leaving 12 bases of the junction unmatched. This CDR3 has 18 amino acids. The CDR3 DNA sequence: TGTGCCAGTATTGAGCGGGGGGGATTAAGGAGCTCCTACAATGAGCAGTTCTTC. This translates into CASIERGGLRSSYNEQFF.

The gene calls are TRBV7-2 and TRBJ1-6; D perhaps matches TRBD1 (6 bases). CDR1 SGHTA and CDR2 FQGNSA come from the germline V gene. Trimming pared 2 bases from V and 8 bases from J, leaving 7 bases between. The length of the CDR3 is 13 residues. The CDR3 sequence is CASSLQGYSPLHF. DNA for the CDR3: TGTGCCAGCAGCTTACAGGGGTATTCACCCCTCCACTTT.

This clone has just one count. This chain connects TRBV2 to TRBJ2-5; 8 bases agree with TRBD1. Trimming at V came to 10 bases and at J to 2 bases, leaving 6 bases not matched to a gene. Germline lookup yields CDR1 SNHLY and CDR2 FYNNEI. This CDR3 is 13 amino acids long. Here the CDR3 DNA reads TGTGCCATCCAGGACAGGGAGCAAGAGACCCAGTACTTC. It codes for CAIQDREQETQYF.

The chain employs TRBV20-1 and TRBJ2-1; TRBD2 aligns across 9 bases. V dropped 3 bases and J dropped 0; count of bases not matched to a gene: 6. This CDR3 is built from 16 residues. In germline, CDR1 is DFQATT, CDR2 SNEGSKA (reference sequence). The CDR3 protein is CSASPAGGISYNEQFF. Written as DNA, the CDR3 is TGCAGTGCTAGTCCAGCGGGGGGTATCTCCTACAATGAGCAGTTCTTC.

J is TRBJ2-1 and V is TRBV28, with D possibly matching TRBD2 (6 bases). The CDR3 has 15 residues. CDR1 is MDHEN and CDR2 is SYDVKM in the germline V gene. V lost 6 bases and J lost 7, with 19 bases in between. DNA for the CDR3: TGTGCCAGCAGCCCGGGACTCACTTTTTGGAATGAGCAGTTCTTC. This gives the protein CASSPGLTFWNEQFF.

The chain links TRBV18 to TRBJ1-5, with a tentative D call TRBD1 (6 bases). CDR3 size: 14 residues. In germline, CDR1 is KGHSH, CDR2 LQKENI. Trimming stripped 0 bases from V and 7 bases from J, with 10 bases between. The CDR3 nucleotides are TGTGCCAGCTCACCACCAGGGGGGGAACAGCCCCAGCATTTT. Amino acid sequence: CASSPPGGEQPQHF.